Sequencing of this T cell receptor (beta chain) was carried out in a study of CD8+ T cells in alopecia areata. Study-level background: Tofacitinib was taken orally by treated patients, and the dose was 5 to 10 mg twice daily.

cDNA reverse transcribed from extracted RNA served as the sequencing template. Clones were sequenced by immunoSEQ multiplex PCR, and TCRdb holds only the in-frame ones, with some missing. The table lists roughly 170,000 clones, about 60% of them singletons. Treatment in this sample: oral pan-JAK inhibitor, 5-10 mg twice daily. This CDR3 region has 15 residues. Per germline, CDR1 MNHEY and CDR2 SVGAGI. Trimming cost V 2 bases and J 5 bases, with 15 bases left between them. This chain connects TRBV6-5 to TRBJ1-1; D is ambiguous. The receptor's source is a human donor with alopecia areata. Sequenced here: CD8+ T cells sorted from blood, sampled at week 24, from a patient treated with tofacitinib. As DNA, the CDR3 is TGTGCCAGCAGTTACCGAGGGTCCGCTAGGACTGAAGCTTTCTTT. It specifies CASSYRGSARTEAFF.